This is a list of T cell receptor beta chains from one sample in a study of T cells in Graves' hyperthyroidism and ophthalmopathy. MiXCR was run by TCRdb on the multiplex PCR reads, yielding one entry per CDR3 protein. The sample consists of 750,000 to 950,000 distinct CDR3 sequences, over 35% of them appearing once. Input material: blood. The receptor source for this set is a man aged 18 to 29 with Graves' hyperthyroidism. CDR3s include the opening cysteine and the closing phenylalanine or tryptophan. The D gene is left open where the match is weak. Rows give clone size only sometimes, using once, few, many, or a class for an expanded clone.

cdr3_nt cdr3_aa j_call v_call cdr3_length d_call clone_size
TGTGCCATCAGGGCACAGGGGAATAGCAATCAGCCCCAGCATTTT CAIRAQGNSNQPQHF TRBJ1-5 TRBV10-3 15 TRBD1 many
TGCGCCAGCAGCTTGGTTGCAGGGGGCGCAGATACGCAGTATTTT CASSLVAGGADTQYF TRBJ2-3 TRBV5-1 15 TRBD1 NA
TGTGCCACCAGAGCCCTCAACACTGAAGCTTTCTTT CATRALNTEAFF TRBJ1-1 TRBV15 12 NA many
TGTGCCAGCAGCTTGCAGAGTAACACCGGGGAGCTGTTTTTT CASSLQSNTGELFF TRBJ2-2 TRBV7-3 14 NA NA
TGTGCTAGCAGCTTAGGGGGGGGGTCCCAAGAGACCCAGTACTTC CASSLGGGSQETQYF TRBJ2-5 TRBV7-7 15 NA many
TGCGCCAGCAGCCAAGAGCCCCTAGACGAGCAGTACTTC CASSQEPLDEQYF TRBJ2-7 TRBV4-1 13 NA few
TGTGCCAGCAGTGACTACCCCGAGCAGTACTTC CASSDYPEQYF TRBJ2-7 TRBV2 11 NA NA
TGTGCCAGCAGTGCCCAGGGGATGAACACCGGGGAGCTGTTTTTT CASSAQGMNTGELFF TRBJ2-2 TRBV2 15 NA NA
TGTGCCAGCAGCGCACGCAGGACAGGGGGCGTCTATGGCTACACCTTC CASSARRTGGVYGYTF TRBJ1-2 TRBV7-9 16 TRBD1 few
TGCAGCGTTGATCGACTAGCGGGGAGCTCCTACGAGCAGTACTTC CSVDRLAGSSYEQYF TRBJ2-7 TRBV29-1 15 TRBD2 NA
TGTGCCAGTACCTCAGGGGAAGCTTTCTTT CASTSGEAFF TRBJ1-1 TRBV19 10 NA NA
TGTGCCAGCGTCTTGAATGGGGTTTCACCCCTCCACTTT CASVLNGVSPLHF TRBJ1-6 TRBV7-8 13 NA many
TGTGCCAGCAGCTTTAGCCCAGGGAGGGTTGGCTACACCTTC CASSFSPGRVGYTF TRBJ1-2 TRBV7-2 14 NA few
TGTGCCAGCAGTGAAGGAGGTCTTGGACAGGGGTACACTGAAGCTTTCTTT CASSEGGLGQGYTEAFF TRBJ1-1 TRBV25-1 17 TRBD1 many
TGTGCCAGCAGCTTAGGTATCGGGGTTCAAGAGACCCAGTACTTC CASSLGIGVQETQYF TRBJ2-5 TRBV7-9 15 NA few
TGTGCCAGTACCCAGACCCTAGCGGGAGGGCAAGAGACCCAGTACTTC CASTQTLAGGQETQYF TRBJ2-5 TRBV19 16 TRBD2 NA
TGCAGTGCTGTGGGGACAGAAAACACTGAAGCTTTCTTT CSAVGTENTEAFF TRBJ1-1 TRBV20-1 13 TRBD1 few
TGTGCCAGCAGCTTAATGGGACCTACCTACGAGCAGTACTTC CASSLMGPTYEQYF TRBJ2-7 TRBV11-2 14 NA NA
TGTGCCAGCAGGGATGGGGGGCTGGGGGGCACTGAAGCTTTCTTT CASRDGGLGGTEAFF TRBJ1-1 TRBV6-1 15 NA NA
TGCAGTGCTGACGGACTCCTATACGAGCAGTACTTC CSADGLLYEQYF TRBJ2-7 TRBV20-1 12 NA many
TGTGCCAGCAGTGAATATGCGTTAATTGAGGCCACTGAAGCTTTCTTT CASSEYALIEATEAFF TRBJ1-1 TRBV25-1 16 NA many
TGTGCCAGCAGTCAACATTACAGGGGCCCCTCCTACGAGCAGTACTTC CASSQHYRGPSYEQYF TRBJ2-7 TRBV14 16 TRBD1 NA
TGTGCTAGCAGCCCTAATCGACTAGAGACCCAGTACTTC CASSPNRLETQYF TRBJ2-5 TRBV7-7 13 NA many
TGTGCCACGTTGCGGGATTGGAGCTATGGCTACACCTTC CATLRDWSYGYTF TRBJ1-2 TRBV2 13 NA few
TGTGCCAGTAGTACGGACAGATGGCAAGAGACCCAGTACTTC CASSTDRWQETQYF TRBJ2-5 TRBV19 14 NA many
TGTGCCAGCAGCGCCACCGGGACGACCCAGTACTTC CASSATGTTQYF TRBJ2-5 TRBV9 12 NA NA
TGTGCCAGCAGCCAAATCGACACACACCAAGAGACCCAGTACTTC CASSQIDTHQETQYF TRBJ2-5 TRBV7-2 15 NA NA
TGTGCCAGCAGCACTACGGGGATCGCTGGAAACACCATATATTTT CASSTTGIAGNTIYF TRBJ1-3 TRBV7-2 15 NA few
TGTGCCAGCAGACAGACAGGGGGAAGTGGCTACACCTTC CASRQTGGSGYTF TRBJ1-2 TRBV5-5 13 TRBD1 many
TGTGCCAGCAGCCAAGAGATCGGGACAGGCACTGAAGCTTTCTTT CASSQEIGTGTEAFF TRBJ1-1 TRBV7-9 15 TRBD1 NA
TGTGCCAGCAGCTTGGTGGCGGGAGGGATCTCTGGGGACACCATATATTTT CASSLVAGGISGDTIYF TRBJ1-3 TRBV5-5 17 NA NA
TGCAGCGTTGTTGGCGGGAGCTCCTACGAGCAGTACTTC CSVVGGSSYEQYF TRBJ2-7 TRBV29-1 13 TRBD2 many
TGCAGTGTCGTGGCGGGGGGAGAGACCCAGTACTTC CSVVAGGETQYF TRBJ2-5 TRBV29-1 12 TRBD2 NA
TGCAGTGCTCCCCACCTCGGGACTAGCGGATCCTCGAGCTCCTACGAGCAGTACTTC CSAPHLGTSGSSSSYEQYF TRBJ2-7 TRBV20-1 19 TRBD2 few
TGTGCCACCGGAACGACAGCTATCTCTGGAAACACCATATATTTT CATGTTAISGNTIYF TRBJ1-3 TRBV15 15 NA many
TGTGCCAGCAGTTACTCGGCTTCAAGAGGGGAGCTGTTTTTT CASSYSASRGELFF TRBJ2-2 TRBV6-5 14 NA NA
TGTGCCAGCAGCACCACGGAATATGGCTACACCTTC CASSTTEYGYTF TRBJ1-2 TRBV7-9 12 NA many
TGTGCCAGCAGCCTCAAGACCGCTGGACAGTACGAGCAGTACTTC CASSLKTAGQYEQYF TRBJ2-7 TRBV7-9 15 NA NA
TGTGCCAGCAGTGAAAGGACAGGGGGCGCCTATGGCTACACCTTC CASSERTGGAYGYTF TRBJ1-2 TRBV2 15 TRBD1 NA
TGTGCCACCAGCAGAGACACCTACTACGAGCAGTACTTC CATSRDTYYEQYF TRBJ2-7 TRBV15 13 NA NA
TGTGCCAGCAGCCAAAACGGACTGACGAACACTGAAGCTTTCTTT CASSQNGLTNTEAFF TRBJ1-1 TRBV4-2 15 NA few
TGCAGTGCTACCTTCAACCGGGGATCCTACGAGCAGTACTTC CSATFNRGSYEQYF TRBJ2-7 TRBV20-1 14 NA few
TGTGCCAGCAGTGAATATACCAGGGCCGGATATTCACCCCTCCACTTT CASSEYTRAGYSPLHF TRBJ1-6 TRBV25-1 16 NA NA
TGTGCCAGCAGCCAAGCCTACACCCCGAACACTGAAGCTTTCTTT CASSQAYTPNTEAFF TRBJ1-1 TRBV14 15 NA many
TGTGCCAGCAGCTTGGGGGCCCGGGGGGGAGGTCAGCCCCAGCATTTT CASSLGARGGGQPQHF TRBJ1-5 TRBV7-2 16 NA few
TGCAGTGCTAGAAATCCCGGGGCAGGGTCTTATGGGGCCAACGTCCTGACTTTC CSARNPGAGSYGANVLTF TRBJ2-6 TRBV20-1 18 NA NA
TGTGCCAGCAGTTACCCAGGACTAGCGGGAGATGGAAAGACCCAGTACTTC CASSYPGLAGDGKTQYF TRBJ2-5 TRBV2 17 TRBD2 few
TGTGCCAGCAGTGGGACCTCTAGCTCCTTCTACGAGCAGTACTTC CASSGTSSSFYEQYF TRBJ2-7 TRBV5-4 15 NA NA
TGTGCCAGCAGCCGGGGACAGGGGGAGGTCTACGAGCAGTACTTC CASSRGQGEVYEQYF TRBJ2-7 TRBV12-3/TRBV12-4 15 TRBD1 few
TGCAGCGTCCTCAAGCCGGGACAGGGATCCGATACGCAGTATTTT CSVLKPGQGSDTQYF TRBJ2-3 TRBV29-1 15 TRBD1 NA